Described below is a single T cell receptor beta chain sequence and its context. What antigen it recognizes has not been identified. One base away there is no much larger clone; base qualities are not given. From the cysteine through the phenylalanine, the CDR3 covers 13 amino acids. Only the CDR3 region is kept as DNA, spanning 39 bases read in frame from base 1. According to the germline V gene (reference sequence), CDR1 reads MNHEY and CDR2 reads SMNVEV. Trimmed from V: 5 bases; trimmed from J: 6 bases; junction bases lacking a gene match: 3. Systemically healthy Caucasian individuals from Russia, around 39 in total and aged roughly 6 to 100 years, were included as donors. Roughly 9 milliliters of peripheral blood were drawn from each donor into EDTA-treated Vacutainer tubes. Ficoll-Paque density-gradient centrifugation was used to isolate PBMCs, with at least 7 million per sample. Total RNA, at least 5.5 micrograms per sample, was extracted from PBMCs with Trizol reagent. For every donor, flow cytometry on a PBMC aliquot measured the percentage of naive CD45RAhigh/CD27high T cells.

This specimen comes from a study of blood T cells in healthy people across ages (dated by TCRdb to about 2015). Concerning the study at large: Template switching captured roughly one uniquely barcoded TCR beta cDNA molecule per two T cells in model experiments. Using deep sequencing normalized with unique cDNA molecular identifiers, the study measured how TCR beta repertoire diversity changes with age. The donors were divided into four age groups: young (average around 16 years), middle-aged (around 37), aged (about 61) and long-lived (around 87). To avoid experimental bias, donors of different ages were distributed randomly across sequencing lanes. Two additional independent replicas of 1 million unique cDNA reads from the same blood draw were analyzed for two donors (one aged 18 to 30 and one aged 80 or older). General study outcomes and caveats: A strong correlation was found between observed TCR beta diversity and the percentage of naive T cells measured by flow cytometry. Estimates of total diversity based on one million sequenced T cells were regarded as lower bounds and as underestimates. Compared with the aged group, the long-lived group had more naive CD4+ T cells, fewer expanded clones and increased TCR diversity, suggesting age selection. Because donor CMV infection status was unknown, age-related changes in expanded clonotypes were potentially confounded. Bulk unsorted PBMC profiling prevented conclusive comparison of naive and antigen-experienced compartments. As age increased, observed TCR beta diversity per million T cells dropped in a roughly linear way, and a significant reduction was already evident by age 40.

Libraries came from 5' RACE. Sequenced on an Illumina HiSeq 2500. A second PCR of roughly 6 to 11 cycles was run with a J-beta primer mix and a sample-barcoded 5' primer. A unique molecular identifier was introduced onto each TCR beta cDNA molecule by a template-switch 5' adaptor carrying 12 random nucleotides. Each sample yielded at least 2.5 million CDR3-containing paired-end reads. First-strand cDNA synthesis was performed from all RNA using the Mint cDNA synthesis kit, with priming by a TRBC-specific oligonucleotide. All cDNA was treated with uracil-DNA glycosylase and then went through a first 18-cycle PCR with the universal primers M1SS and BC2_uni_R. Per the source publication's procedure: Each sample was normalized by randomly selecting 1 million high-quality reads, each carrying a distinct molecular identifier. Reads with shared molecular identifiers were discarded instead of being binned into consensus sequences. MiTCR, with a Q25 quality threshold and the strictest error-elimination algorithm, was used for CDR3 identification, clonotype clustering and error correction. A nonparametric unseen species model with Euler transformation was used to estimate a lower bound on total TCR beta diversity. TCRdb trimmed the raw reads at Q25, called clones with MiXCR and kept productive beta chains. Each record represents a unique CDR3 protein, reported with the most common genes and DNA among its rows. TCRdb, not the authors, supplied the V and J calls. A total of roughly 800,000 distinct CDR3 sequences appear in this sample, 58% of them only once. Of the sample, about 20% is held by the ten largest clones.

The chain couples TRBV27 to TRBJ1-2; 10 bases in between match TRBD1. The receptor was isolated from a man younger than 40 in good health. The sequencing sample was made of blood. The CDR3 has the sequence CASSQGQGNGYTF. The sequenced DNA is TGTGCCAGCAGTCAGGGACAGGGGAATGGCTACACCTTC.